A selection of T cell receptor beta chains follows, all from one sample in a study of T cell responses to AZD1222 COVID-19 vaccine. Clones were read by immunoSEQ multiplex PCR, and TCRdb kept only the in-frame ones, dropping some. The sample consists of around 150,000 clones, 90% of them appearing once. The sample in question was peripheral blood, obtained on day 0 of AZD1222 vaccination. Receptor source: an adult in good health. Both conserved end residues are part of each CDR3. A D gene is named only where the DNA matches it firmly. Size is omitted from some rows. Given values are once, few, many or a class for expanded clones.

abundance: NA; d_gene: TRBD1; j_gene: TRBJ1-4; v_gene: TRBV5-1; CDR3nt: TGCGCCAGCAGCCCGGTGACAGGGCAGTTCGAAAAACTGTTTTTT; CDR3aa: CASSPVTGQFEKLFF
abundance: NA; d_gene: TRBD1; j_gene: TRBJ2-1; v_gene: TRBV3-1/TRBV3-2; CDR3nt: TGTGCCAGCAGCCAAGACGGGACAGGGTACAATGAGCAGTTCTTC; CDR3aa: CASSQDGTGYNEQFF
abundance: NA; d_gene: NA; j_gene: TRBJ1-6; v_gene: TRBV9; CDR3nt: TGTGCCAGCAGCGTAGCTTCGGGCTTGGTAGCTCCCCTCCACTTT; CDR3aa: CASSVASGLVAPLHF
abundance: NA; d_gene: TRBD2; j_gene: TRBJ2-3; v_gene: TRBV7-2; CDR3nt: TGTGCCAGCAGCTCACGACTAGCGGGAGGAGGAGATACGCAGTATTTT; CDR3aa: CASSSRLAGGGDTQYF
abundance: NA; d_gene: NA; j_gene: TRBJ1-1; v_gene: TRBV20-1; CDR3nt: TGCAGTGCTAGGCTCCCGTACCGTGGGTTT; CDR3aa: CSARLPYRGF
abundance: NA; d_gene: TRBD2; j_gene: TRBJ2-3; v_gene: TRBV5-1; CDR3nt: TGCGCCAGCAGCGACCCACTAGCGGGAGGGCAAGATACGCAGTATTTT; CDR3aa: CASSDPLAGGQDTQYF
abundance: NA; d_gene: NA; j_gene: TRBJ2-3; v_gene: TRBV7-6; CDR3nt: TGTGCCAGCAGCTTAGCGGGCAGAACCACAGATACGCAGTATTTT; CDR3aa: CASSLAGRTTDTQYF
abundance: NA; d_gene: NA; j_gene: TRBJ2-5; v_gene: TRBV29-1; CDR3nt: TGCAGCGTTGATGACCCCCAGGGGAGCGAGGCCCAGTACTTC; CDR3aa: CSVDDPQGSEAQYF
abundance: NA; d_gene: NA; j_gene: TRBJ2-5; v_gene: TRBV7-8; CDR3nt: TGTGCCAGCTCCCCGACAGGCAATTATCAAGAGACCCAGTACTTC; CDR3aa: CASSPTGNYQETQYF
abundance: NA; d_gene: NA; j_gene: TRBJ2-5; v_gene: TRBV4-1; CDR3nt: TGCGCCAGCAGCCAAGACCCCCTAGGGGCACTCCAAGAGACCCAGTACTTC; CDR3aa: CASSQDPLGALQETQYF
abundance: NA; d_gene: TRBD1; j_gene: TRBJ1-1; v_gene: TRBV19; CDR3nt: TGTGCCAGTAGTATTCTGGGACAGGGAAGTCGAACTGAAGCTTTCTTT; CDR3aa: CASSILGQGSRTEAFF
abundance: once; d_gene: NA; j_gene: TRBJ1-1; v_gene: TRBV3-1/TRBV3-2; CDR3nt: TGTGCCAGCAGCCTGTTAAATACAGGGAGGGGGGTGAACACTGAAGCTTTCTTT; CDR3aa: CASSLLNTGRGVNTEAFF
abundance: NA; d_gene: NA; j_gene: TRBJ2-1; v_gene: TRBV11-2; CDR3nt: TGTGCCAGCAGCTTAAGAATGGGCCGGGACGGCAACAATGAGCAGTTCTTC; CDR3aa: CASSLRMGRDGNNEQFF
abundance: NA; d_gene: NA; j_gene: TRBJ2-1; v_gene: TRBV15; CDR3nt: TGTGCCACCAGTTACATGGCTCCTTTAGAGCAGTTCTTC; CDR3aa: CATSYMAPLEQFF
abundance: NA; d_gene: NA; j_gene: TRBJ2-7; v_gene: TRBV7-7; CDR3nt: TGTGCCAGCAGCTTAGCGGAGGGAGTTCACGAGCAGTACTTC; CDR3aa: CASSLAEGVHEQYF
abundance: NA; d_gene: NA; j_gene: TRBJ2-7; v_gene: TRBV12-3/TRBV12-4; CDR3nt: TGTGCCAGCAGACACGGGTTAAGCGAGCAGTACTTC; CDR3aa: CASRHGLSEQYF
abundance: NA; d_gene: NA; j_gene: TRBJ1-5; v_gene: TRBV3-1/TRBV3-2; CDR3nt: TGTGCCAGCAGCCATAGCCGGGTCGTTGGTCAGCCCCAGCATTTT; CDR3aa: CASSHSRVVGQPQHF
abundance: NA; d_gene: TRBD1; j_gene: TRBJ2-2; v_gene: TRBV3-1/TRBV3-2; CDR3nt: TGTGCCAGCAGCCAACAGACAGGGGGGCTGTTTTTT; CDR3aa: CASSQQTGGLFF
abundance: NA; d_gene: TRBD1; j_gene: TRBJ2-7; v_gene: TRBV5-1; CDR3nt: TGCGCCAGCAGCTTCGCCGACACCGGGACAGTCCTCTCCTACGAGCAGTACTTC; CDR3aa: CASSFADTGTVLSYEQYF
abundance: NA; d_gene: TRBD1; j_gene: TRBJ2-1; v_gene: TRBV5-5; CDR3nt: TGTGCCAGCAGCGGACAGGGGACTTCTCGGGATTACAATGAGCAGTTCTTC; CDR3aa: CASSGQGTSRDYNEQFF
abundance: once; d_gene: NA; j_gene: TRBJ1-1; v_gene: TRBV6-5; CDR3nt: TGTGCCAGCAGAGGACAGATGAACACTGAAGCTTTCTTT; CDR3aa: CASRGQMNTEAFF
abundance: NA; d_gene: NA; j_gene: TRBJ2-7; v_gene: TRBV7-2; CDR3nt: TGTGCCAGCAGCTTAGTTTCCGGGAGCTCCTACGAGCAGTACTTC; CDR3aa: CASSLVSGSSYEQYF
abundance: few; d_gene: NA; j_gene: TRBJ2-7; v_gene: TRBV7-8; CDR3nt: TGTGCGGGGGGCCGGGACCGCTCCTACGAGCAGTACTTC; CDR3aa: CAGGRDRSYEQYF